These 14 T cell receptor beta chains were all obtained from the same sample, sequenced in a study of T cells in Graves' hyperthyroidism and ophthalmopathy. TCR beta CDR3 regions were amplified from RNA. The study used the HTBI primer set for a first-round RT-PCR of the TCR CDR3. TCRdb analysed the multiplex PCR reads with MiXCR anew, one entry per CDR3 protein. The table lists 700,000 to 950,000 distinct CDR3 sequences, roughly a third of them singletons. Specimen: blood. Every receptor here comes from a middle-aged woman with Graves' hyperthyroidism.

This clonotype was found many times. The rearrangement joins TRBV7-9 to TRBJ1-2, with a possible D match to TRBD1 (5 bases). The CDR3 has 16 residues. Deletions cut 5 bases from V and 3 bases from J, with 19 bases between. CDR1 and CDR2 (germline): SEHNR, FQNEAQ (reference sequence). CDR3 sequence (DNA): TGTGCCAGCAGCCCGAGGGCTGGGGCGGGGGACTATGGCTACACCTTC. This sequence encodes CASSPRAGAGDYGYTF.

The rearrangement links TRBV7-9 to TRBJ1-1; weak D call: TRBD1 (6 bases). V gave up 4 bases and J gave up 4 bases, with 22 bases separating them. CDR3 length equals 17 residues. CDR1 and CDR2 from the germline V gene are SEHNR and FQNEAQ (reference sequence). CDR3 in DNA: TGTGCCAGCAGCTCTCAAGGTTCGGGGGGGCTTGGCACTGAAGCTTTCTTT. This sequence encodes CASSSQGSGGLGTEAFF. Looking up the rest from reference TRBV7-9 and TRBJ1-1 gives the full variable domain: DTGVSQNPRHKITKRGQNVTFRCDPISEHNRLYWYRQTLGQGPEFLTYFQNEAQLEKSRLLSDRFSAERPKGSFSTLEIQRTEQGDSAMYLCASSSQGSGGLGTEAFFGQGTRLTVV.

In its sample, this clonotype was seen many times. This chain links TRBV2 with TRBJ2-2; D not resolved. The CDR3 extends over 16 amino acids. V gave up 4 bases and J gave up 0 bases, with 12 bases separating them. CDR1 and CDR2 (germline): SNHLY, FYNNEI. The CDR3 DNA sequence: TGTGCCAGCAGTGCGACCCCGAACGCGAACACCGGGGAGCTGTTTTTT. Its protein product is CASSATPNANTGELFF.

CDR3 DNA sequence: TGTGCCACCAGCAGAGATCTGGACAGATACTATGGCTACACCTTC. This encodes CATSRDLDRYYGYTF. This chain links TRBV15 with TRBJ1-2; D is possibly TRBD1 (6 bases). CDR3 length: 15 residues. V lost 0 bases to trimming and J lost 3 bases, with 11 bases between them. Looked up from germline, CDR1 is LNHNV and CDR2 is YYDKDF (reference sequence).

This clonotype was recorded many times. CDR3 in DNA: TGTGCCAGTAGTACGAGACAGGGGTTCCGCACTGGGGCCAACGTCCTGACTTTC. Encoded protein: CASSTRQGFRTGANVLTF. The rearrangement uses TRBV19 and TRBJ2-6; 8 bases align to TRBD1. Losses at the gene ends were 4 bases for V and 2 bases for J; bases not matched to a gene: 10. This CDR3 is built from 18 residues. CDR1 is LNHDA, CDR2 SQIVND, per germline (reference sequence).

The chain recombines TRBV7-3 with TRBJ2-2; 8 bases fit TRBD1. J gave up 0 bases and V 6 bases, and 9 bases lay outside the gene matches. The CDR3 is made up of 17 amino acids. CDR1 SGHTA and CDR2 FQGTGA come from the germline V gene. Written as DNA, the CDR3 is TGTGCCAGCAGGAAGGACAGGGCGGGAACGAACACCGGGGAGCTGTTTTTT. It is translated as CASRKDRAGTNTGELFF.

This clonotype has only a few counts. The chain couples TRBV7-6 to TRBJ2-7, with D tentatively TRBD1 (6 bases). Between the trimmed V and J ends, which lost 5 bases and 3 bases, there was a span of 17 bases. This CDR3 has 15 residues. Germline CDR1 and CDR2: SGHVS and FNYEAQ. CDR3 sequence: CASSPKQGSLYEQYF. CDR3 coding DNA: TGTGCCAGCAGCCCTAAACAGGGTTCTCTCTACGAGCAGTACTTC.

This rearrangement joins TRBV15 to TRBJ2-2; tentatively, D is TRBD2 (6 bases). The CDR3 is 16 residues long. Looked up from germline, CDR1 is LNHNV and CDR2 is YYDKDF (reference sequence). V lost 9 bases, J lost 6 bases, and 23 bases lay in between. The DNA of the CDR3 is TGTGCCACTGCGGGGAAGACCGGGTGGTCGGCCGGGGAGCTGTTTTTT. This codes for CATAGKTGWSAGELFF. The entire variable domain, with the rest obtained from reference TRBV15 and TRBJ2-2, is as follows: DAMVIQNPRYQVTQFGKPVTLSCSQTLNHNVMYWYQQKSSQAPKLLFHYYDKDFNNEADTPDNFQSRRPNTSFCFLDIRSPGLGDTAMYLCATAGKTGWSAGELFFGEGSRLTVL.

This clonotype was detected a few times. This rearrangement joins TRBV7-3 to TRBJ2-2; D gene uncertain. The CDR3 is made up of 15 amino acids. The ends were cut back, 6 bases at V and 2 bases at J, with 13 bases in the middle. From germline, CDR1 is SGHTA and CDR2 FQGTGA. The CDR3 nucleotides are TGTGCCAGCAGTCCCCTAGGGTATAACACCGGGGAGCTGTTTTTT. It is translated as CASSPLGYNTGELFF.

The rearrangement joins TRBV7-9 to TRBJ1-6, with D perhaps TRBD1 (6 bases). Trimming stripped 5 bases from V and 0 bases from J, with 11 bases between. The CDR3 runs 16 residues. Germline loops: CDR1 SEHNR, CDR2 FQNEAQ (reference sequence). CDR3 bases: TGTGCCAGCAGCCCTACAGGGAGCTCCTATAATTCACCCCTCCACTTT. This translates into CASSPTGSSYNSPLHF.

In regard to this clonotype: The missing conserved phenylalanine or tryptophan at the end of this CDR3 makes a read error likely. The rearrangement joins TRBV19 to TRBJ1-5, with D maybe TRBD1 (6 bases). Germline CDR1 is LNHDA and CDR2 is SQIVND (reference sequence). The V end was cut by 4 bases, the J end by 1 base, with 17 bases between. The length of the CDR3 is 17 residues. The CDR3 DNA reads as TGTGCCAGTAGTAGGCCGCCTGGGACACACAGCAATCAGCCCCAGCATCTT. It specifies CASSRPPGTHSNQPQHL.

The V call is TRBV12-3 or TRBV12-4, the J call TRBJ1-1; D possibly corresponds to TRBD1 (6 bases). The V end was cut by 2 bases, the J end by 5 bases, with 12 bases between. The CDR3 is 14 residues long. CDR3 amino acids: CASSLTGLRTEAFF. As DNA, the CDR3 is TGTGCCAGCAGTTTAACAGGGTTGCGGACTGAAGCTTTCTTT.

Comment on this clonotype: The junction departs from the called germline gene at one end, perhaps through a read error. V gene TRBV7-2 combines with J gene TRBJ2-5; TRBD2 is a possible D gene (6 bases). The CDR3 totals 13 residues. CDR1 SGHTA and CDR2 FQGNSA come from the germline V gene. The CDR3 DNA sequence: TGTGCCAGCGGCTTAGAACGGGGGAGCACCCAGTACTTC. This sequence encodes CASGLERGSTQYF.

This clonotype was seen ten or more times. This sequence joins TRBV20-1 and TRBJ1-5; a weak D match, TRBD1 (5 bases). Trimming cost V 5 bases and J 9 bases, with 17 bases left between them. Germline V gene lookup returns CDR1 DFQATT and CDR2 SNEGSKA (reference sequence). The CDR3 consists of 13 residues. The CDR3 DNA is TGCAGTGCTGCTACCGGGTCTGGGACGCCCCAGCATTTT. This gives the protein CSAATGSGTPQHF.